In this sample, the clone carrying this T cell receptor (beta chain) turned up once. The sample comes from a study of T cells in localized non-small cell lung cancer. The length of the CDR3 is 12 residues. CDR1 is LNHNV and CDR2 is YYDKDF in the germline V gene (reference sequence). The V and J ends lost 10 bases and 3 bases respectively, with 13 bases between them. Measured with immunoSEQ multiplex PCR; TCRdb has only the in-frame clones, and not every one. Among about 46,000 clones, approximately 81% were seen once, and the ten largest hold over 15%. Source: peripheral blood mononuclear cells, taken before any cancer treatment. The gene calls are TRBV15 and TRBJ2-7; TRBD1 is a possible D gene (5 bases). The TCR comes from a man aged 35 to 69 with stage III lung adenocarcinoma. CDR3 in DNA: TGTGCCATCGAAGGCAGGGACTACGAGCAGTACTTC. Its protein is CAIEGRDYEQYF. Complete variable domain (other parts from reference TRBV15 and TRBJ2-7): DAMVIQNPRYQVTQFGKPVTLSCSQTLNHNVMYWYQQKSSQAPKLLFHYYDKDFNNEADTPDNFQSRRPNTSFCFLDIRSPGLGDTAMYLCAIEGRDYEQYFGPGTRLTVT.